This passage covers 17 T cell receptor beta chains from one sample sequenced in a study of T cells in Graves' hyperthyroidism and ophthalmopathy. The TCR beta CDR3 regions underwent amplification using RNA transcripts as the source. The primer set for the first-round RT-PCR of the TCR CDR3 was HTBI. TCRdb reanalysed the multiplex PCR reads using MiXCR and keeps one entry per CDR3 protein. The table includes fewer than 750,000 distinct CDR3 sequences, 35% to 55% detected once. The specimen sequenced was peripheral blood or thyroid tissue (not recorded which). The source of these receptors is a woman under 30 with Graves' hyperthyroidism.

This clonotype occurred many times. The CDR3 region has the DNA TGTGCCAGCGCACCTTTTACCTACGAGCAGTACTTC. It encodes CASAPFTYEQYF. The chain uses TRBV6-2 or TRBV6-3 and TRBJ2-7; the D is unclear. The CDR3 is made up of 12 amino acids. Trimming pared 8 bases from V and 2 bases from J, leaving 10 bases between. Germline CDR1 and CDR2: MNHEY and SVGEGT.

The gene calls are TRBV18 and TRBJ1-5, with 9 bases that match TRBD1. Germline V gene data show CDR1 as KGHSH and CDR2 as LQKENI. The CDR3 extends over 16 amino acids. V dropped 3 bases and J dropped 6; count of bases not matched to a gene: 9. The CDR3 DNA is TGTGCCAGCTCACCGGGCGGACAGGGGTTGCGTCAGCCCCAGCATTTT. As protein: CASSPGGQGLRQPQHF.

This clonotype has at least ten counts. The CDR3 nucleotides read TGTGCCAGCAGCCTTGGCCTCAGGGGGCTTGGCTATGGCTACACCTTC. Translation gives CASSLGLRGLGYGYTF. J is TRBJ1-2 and V is TRBV7-2; 8 nucleotides match TRBD1. The V gene end was trimmed by 5 bases and the J gene end by 4 bases; junction bases not matched to a gene: 12. The CDR3 length is 16 residues. CDR1 is SGHTA and CDR2 is FQGNSA in the germline V gene.

At least ten counts were recorded for this clonotype. The V gene is TRBV12-3 or TRBV12-4, the J gene TRBJ1-3; no clear D. The CDR3 length is 15 residues. V gave up 5 bases and J gave up 0 bases, with 11 bases separating them. The CDR3 DNA reads TGTGCCAGCAGTCCTCCGGGGTACTCTGGAAACACCATATATTTT. It is translated as CASSPPGYSGNTIYF.

A word on this clonotype: A read error may produce the germline difference seen at one junction end. The chain links TRBV25-1 to TRBJ2-7; 8 bases line up with TRBD2. Germline V gene sequence: CDR1 MGHDK, CDR2 SYGVNS. The CDR3 consists of 17 residues. The CDR3 sequence: CACSAQGSETSAYEQYF. CDR3 DNA: TGTGCCTGCAGTGCTCAGGGGTCCGAGACTAGCGCCTACGAGCAGTACTTC.

The rearrangement links TRBV24-1 to TRBJ1-5; 9 nucleotides match TRBD1. The germline CDR1 and CDR2 sequences are KGHDR and SFDVKD. The CDR3 length is 15 residues. V was clipped by 4 bases and J by 2 bases; unmatched bases: 2. CDR3 DNA: TGTGCCACCAGTGAGGACAGGGGTGGCAATCAGCCCCAGCATTTT. This translates into CATSEDRGGNQPQHF.

This clonotype occurred many times. The chain joins TRBV4-1 to TRBJ1-1; 7 nucleotides line up with TRBD1. V gave up 3 bases and J gave up 1 base; unmatched junction bases: 8. Germline values: CDR1 MGHRA, CDR2 YSYEKL. This CDR3 contains 16 residues. The CDR3 region is CASSQFPGTANTEAFF. DNA of the CDR3: TGCGCCAGCAGCCAGTTCCCCGGGACAGCGAACACTGAAGCTTTCTTT.

Details on this clonotype: A much larger clone lies one base from this, so it may be a read error. The chain has TRBV20-1 and TRBJ1-1; no clear D. The V end was cut by 5 bases, the J end by 5 bases, with 21 bases between. From germline, CDR1 is DFQATT and CDR2 SNEGSKA (reference sequence). This CDR3 spans 15 amino acids. The DNA of the CDR3 is TGCAGTGCTCCTACTCTAGGGATGTTGGCAACTGAAGCTTTCTTT. It codes for CSAPTLGMLATEAFF.

The V gene is TRBV29-1, the J gene TRBJ1-2; D possibly corresponds to TRBD1 (5 bases). Germline V gene lookup returns CDR1 SQVTM and CDR2 ANQGSEA. This CDR3 spans 10 amino acids. V was pared by 6 bases and J by 8 bases, with 10 bases between. DNA for the CDR3: TGCAGCGTCAAATCAGGGGGCTACACCTTC. Residues: CSVKSGGYTF.

This clonotype was counted at least ten times. This chain uses TRBV11-2 with TRBJ2-6; weak D call: TRBD2 (5 bases). This CDR3 has 15 amino acids. Trimming cost V 5 bases and J 4 bases, with 12 bases left between them. Germline V gives CDR1 SGHAT, CDR2 FQNNGV. CDR3 loop: CASSPTTGGANVLTF. The CDR3 DNA follows: TGTGCCAGCAGCCCGACCACGGGAGGGGCCAACGTCCTGACTTTC.

This clonotype was recorded once. The V gene is TRBV20-1, the J gene TRBJ2-3; D uncertain. Trimming took off 2 bases at V and 2 bases at J, with 8 bases between the two ends. The CDR3 length is 13 residues. Germline lookup yields CDR1 DFQATT and CDR2 SNEGSKA (reference sequence). CDR3 protein: CSARSSSTDTQYF. CDR3 nucleotides: TGCAGTGCTAGAAGTTCCTCCACAGATACGCAGTATTTT.

This clonotype was counted ten times or more. The V and J genes are TRBV6-5 and TRBJ1-5; D is unresolved. The CDR3 loop spans 15 amino acids. V lost 2 bases and J lost 2, with 10 bases in between. The V gene's germline CDR1 is MNHEY and CDR2 SVGAGI. The CDR3, as DNA: TGTGCCAGCAGTTACATGGGAAGCGGCAATCAGCCCCAGCATTTT. Translating gives CASSYMGSGNQPQHF.

This clonotype was detected a few times. This sequence joins TRBV2 and TRBJ2-3; the D call may be TRBD1 or TRBD2 (5 bases each). This CDR3 spans 14 amino acids. Germline loops: CDR1 SNHLY, CDR2 FYNNEI. V lost 0 bases to trimming and J lost 2 bases, with 6 bases between them. Here the CDR3 DNA reads TGTGCCAGCAGTGAAGCGGGACCCACAGATACGCAGTATTTT. It specifies CASSEAGPTDTQYF.

This chain connects TRBV7-2 to TRBJ2-7; 9 bases align to TRBD2. The junction had 11 bases not matched to a gene; V was cut back by 5 bases and J by 6 bases. Germline-derived CDR1 and CDR2 are SGHTA and FQGNSA. There are 15 residues in the CDR3. This chain's CDR3 is CASSPHSGSAGEQYF. In nucleotides, the CDR3 is TGTGCCAGCAGCCCGCATAGCGGGAGTGCGGGCGAGCAGTACTTC. Full variable domain (outside the CDR3, taken from reference TRBV7-2 and TRBJ2-7): GAGVSQSPSNKVTEKGKDVELRCDPISGHTALYWYRQSLGQGLEFLIYFQGNSAPDKSGLPSDRFSAERTGGSVSTLTIQRTQQEDSAVYLCASSPHSGSAGEQYFGPGTRLTVT.

The rearrangement uses TRBV7-2 and TRBJ2-1; D call uncertain. The germline gives CDR1 SGHTA, CDR2 FQGNSA. With 1 base removed from V and 4 bases from J, the gap between germline ends came to 8 bases. The CDR3 runs 14 residues. CDR3 protein: CASSLGQQYNEQFF. The CDR3 bases are TGTGCCAGCAGCTTAGGGCAACAGTACAATGAGCAGTTCTTC.

V usage is TRBV20-1 and J usage is TRBJ2-2; D unclear. From germline, CDR1 is DFQATT and CDR2 SNEGSKA (reference sequence). This CDR3 spans 13 amino acids. Trimming took 0 bases from V and 1 from J, leaving 3 bases between them. Here the CDR3 reads CSAREQNTGELFF. DNA for the CDR3: TGCAGTGCTAGAGAGCAGAACACCGGGGAGCTGTTTTTT.

The chain links TRBV20-1 to TRBJ1-1; 8 bases agree with TRBD1. Germline CDR1 and CDR2: DFQATT and SNEGSKA (reference sequence). The V gene end was trimmed by 0 bases and the J gene end by 2 bases; junction bases not matched to a gene: 8. The CDR3 is made up of 16 amino acids. CDR3 amino acids: CSARDSRGLRNTEAFF. The CDR3 coding sequence is TGCAGTGCTAGAGATAGCAGGGGGCTTCGTAACACTGAAGCTTTCTTT.